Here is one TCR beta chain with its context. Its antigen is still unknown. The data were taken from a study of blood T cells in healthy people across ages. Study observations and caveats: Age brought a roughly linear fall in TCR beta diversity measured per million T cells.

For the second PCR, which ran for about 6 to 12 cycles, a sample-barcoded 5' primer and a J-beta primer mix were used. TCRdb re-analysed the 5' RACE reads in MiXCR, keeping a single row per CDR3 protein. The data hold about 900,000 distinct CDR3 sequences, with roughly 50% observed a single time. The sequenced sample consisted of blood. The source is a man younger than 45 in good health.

Here the CDR3 DNA reads TGCGCCAGCAGCCCCTCCCGGGGAGGGGATAAAGAGACCCAGTACTTC. Translation gives CASSPSRGGDKETQYF. V is TRBV4-1 and J is TRBJ2-5, with 7 nucleotides matching TRBD2. V was pared by 4 bases and J by 3 bases, with 11 bases of the junction left unmatched. The CDR3 covers 16 residues. The germline V gene encodes CDR1 MGHRA and CDR2 YSYEKL.